A single sample gave rise to the 32 T cell receptor beta chains below, sequenced in a study of OX40 agonist ivuxolimab in advanced cancers. The method was the immunoSEQ multiplex PCR assay. TCRdb retrieved this table from immuneACCESS and kept in-frame rearrangements only. Not all clones are present; in checked studies, unresolved V genes account for under half, and no reason is known for the remainder. The sample table lists about 86,000 clones, about 83% of them with a count of one. In total, the top ten clones hold about 1.3% of the sample. This specimen was CD4+ or CD8+ T cells sorted from blood, taken in a trial of the OX40 agonist ivuxolimab. These receptors were obtained from an adult with an advanced solid tumor such as melanoma, head and neck, liver or kidney cancer.

V usage is TRBV11-2 and J usage is TRBJ2-2; D is unclear. The CDR3 runs to 13 residues. Germline V lookup: CDR1 SGHAT, CDR2 FQNNGV. The germline V and J ends were trimmed by 5 bases and 6 bases, with 10 bases remaining between them. The CDR3 sequence is CASSVISPGELFF. CDR3 nucleotides: TGTGCCAGCAGCGTTATTTCCCCCGGGGAGCTGTTTTTT.

This clone was seen a few times. The sample holds other DNA sequences that translate to the same CDR3. The gene calls are TRBV6-5 and TRBJ1-2; D uncertain. The CDR3 covers 11 residues. Germline V gene lookup returns CDR1 MNHEY and CDR2 SVGAGI. The V and J ends lost 4 bases and 4 bases respectively, with 4 bases between them. The CDR3 sequence is CASSSTYGYTF. CDR3 nucleotides: TGTGCCAGCAGTTCTACCTATGGCTACACCTTC.

The gene calls are TRBV18 and TRBJ2-1; a weak D match, TRBD2 (6 bases). The CDR3 has 12 residues. Germline CDR1 KGHSH, CDR2 LQKENI. Trimming took off 5 bases at V and 9 bases at J, with 11 bases between the two ends. DNA of the CDR3: TGTGCCAGCTCATTGGGACTGGCTGAGCAGTTCTTC. Translating it yields CASSLGLAEQFF.

V and J are TRBV6-5 and TRBJ2-3; 8 bases fit TRBD2. Germline V gives CDR1 MNHEY, CDR2 SVGAGI. The CDR3 runs to 16 residues. V dropped 2 bases and J dropped 3; count of bases not matched to a gene: 7. The CDR3 is CASSYALAGGTDTQYF. The CDR3, as DNA: TGTGCCAGCAGTTACGCTCTAGCGGGTGGGACAGATACGCAGTATTTT.

The V and J genes are TRBV28 and TRBJ2-3; D is uncertain. This CDR3 is 15 amino acids long. The ends were cut back, 6 bases at V and 0 bases at J, with 13 bases in the middle. Germline lookup yields CDR1 MDHEN and CDR2 SYDVKM. CDR3 protein: CASSLTVPSTDTQYF. CDR3 DNA: TGTGCCAGCAGCTTGACGGTTCCTAGCACAGATACGCAGTATTTT.

The rearrangement links TRBV5-1 to TRBJ2-3; the D gene is possibly TRBD1 (6 bases). The V end lost 3 bases, the J end lost 2 bases, and 10 bases lay between the germline ends. CDR1 is SGHRS, CDR2 YFSETQ, per germline. The CDR3 runs 14 residues. As DNA, the CDR3 is TGCGCCAGCAGCTCCGGACAGCCCACAGATACGCAGTATTTT. Protein: CASSSGQPTDTQYF.

The CDR3 bases are TGCAGCGTTTCGACTAGCGGGAGCACAGATACGCAGTATTTT. Translated, it gives CSVSTSGSTDTQYF. The chain carries TRBV29-1 and TRBJ2-3, with 10 positions matching TRBD2. V lost 5 bases, J lost 0 bases, and 2 bases stayed unmatched. Per germline, CDR1 SQVTM and CDR2 ANQGSEA. CDR3 length: 14 residues.

The chain couples TRBV7-9 to TRBJ1-1, with D unresolved. This CDR3 is 14 amino acids long. V gave up 2 bases and J gave up 1 base, with 8 bases separating them. Per germline, CDR1 SEHNR and CDR2 FQNEAQ (reference sequence). This chain's CDR3 is CASSLIIANTEAFF. The CDR3 nucleotides read TGTGCCAGCAGCTTAATTATAGCGAACACTGAAGCTTTCTTT.

About this clone itself: The sample carries other DNA sequences with the same CDR3. This chain uses TRBV7-2 with TRBJ2-7; 7 bases fit TRBD2. V dropped 4 bases and J dropped 6; count of bases not matched to a gene: 6. Germline CDR1 and CDR2: SGHTA and FQGNSA. There are 13 residues in the CDR3. CDR3 residues: CASSSSGGSEQYF. For the CDR3, the DNA is TGTGCCAGCAGCTCCTCGGGGGGTAGCGAGCAGTACTTC. The variable domain in full, with the rest retrieved from reference TRBV7-2 and TRBJ2-7, is GAGVSQSPSNKVTEKGKDVELRCDPISGHTALYWYRQSLGQGLEFLIYFQGNSAPDKSGLPSDRFSAERTGGSVSTLTIQRTQQEDSAVYLCASSSSGGSEQYFGPGTRLTVT.

This clone was found once. This rearrangement joins TRBV15 to TRBJ2-1; D possibly corresponds to TRBD1 (7 bases). This CDR3 has 13 amino acids. V was clipped by 5 bases and J by 7 bases, with 12 bases between them. CDR1 LNHNV and CDR2 YYDKDF come from the germline V gene (reference sequence). CDR3 bases: TGTGCCACCAGCGGCGGGACAGCGAATGAGCAGTTCTTC. Protein sequence: CATSGGTANEQFF.

The chain carries TRBV9 and TRBJ1-2; maybe TRBD1 (5 bases). V lost 0 bases to trimming and J lost 7 bases, with 19 bases between them. The germline V gene has CDR1 SGDLS and CDR2 YYNGEE. The CDR3 runs 16 residues. This chain's CDR3 is CASSVVAEGWVGGYTF. The CDR3 region has the DNA TGTGCCAGCAGCGTAGTAGCCGAGGGGTGGGTTGGTGGCTACACCTTC.

This chain joins TRBV19 and TRBJ2-7; 12 bases line up with TRBD1. The CDR3 is made up of 14 amino acids. In germline, CDR1 is LNHDA, CDR2 SQIVND (reference sequence). Trimming took 6 bases from V and 7 from J; bases not matched to a gene: 7. The DNA for the CDR3 is TGTGCCAGTAGCCTGGGGACAGGGGGCCGGGAGCAGTACTTC. Translating it yields CASSLGTGGREQYF.

CDR3 amino acids: CASSLQRGLTDTQYF. The CDR3 DNA reads TGTGCCAGCAGCCTCCAGCGGGGTCTGACAGATACGCAGTATTTT. The V gene is TRBV4-2, the J gene TRBJ2-3, with TRBD2 matching over 7 bases. After removal of 4 bases from V and 3 bases from J, the junction contained 7 bases not matched to a gene. The CDR3 spans 15 residues. Germline V gives CDR1 LGHNA, CDR2 YNFKEQ.

This chain links TRBV19 with TRBJ2-1; unclear D gene. Germline assignment: CDR1 LNHDA and CDR2 SQIVND (reference sequence). Trimming pared 1 base from V and 8 bases from J, leaving 18 bases between. The length of the CDR3 is 16 residues. The CDR3 loop is CASSIGSARNVYEQFF. CDR3 nucleotides: TGTGCCAGTAGTATAGGGAGCGCCAGAAATGTCTATGAGCAGTTCTTC. The variable domain in full, completed from reference TRBV19 and TRBJ2-1, reads DGGITQSPKYLFRKEGQNVTLSCEQNLNHDAMYWYRQDPGQGLRLIYYSQIVNDFQKGDIAEGYSVSREKKESFPLTVTSAQKNPTAFYLCASSIGSARNVYEQFFGPGTRLTVL.

The rearrangement links TRBV28 to TRBJ1-1; D perhaps matches TRBD1 (6 bases). The CDR3 has 16 amino acids. Germline lookup yields CDR1 MDHEN and CDR2 SYDVKM. Trimming left V 3 bases short and J 0 bases short, with 14 bases between. In DNA, the CDR3 is TGTGCCAGCAGTTTCCCCATGGACAGATTGAACACTGAAGCTTTCTTT. Translating it yields CASSFPMDRLNTEAFF. Drawing the rest from reference TRBV28 and TRBJ1-1, the complete variable domain is DVKVTQSSRYLVKRTGEKVFLECVQDMDHENMFWYRQDPGLGLRLIYFSYDVKMKEKGDIPEGYSVSREKKERFSLILESASTNQTSMYLCASSFPMDRLNTEAFFGQGTRLTVV.

The rearrangement uses TRBV7-9 and TRBJ2-4; no clear D gene. The germline V and J ends were trimmed by 1 base and 7 bases, with 2 bases remaining between them. CDR3 length: 11 residues. Germline CDR1 and CDR2: SEHNR and FQNEAQ (reference sequence). This CDR3 is CASSLGNIQYF. The DNA for the CDR3 is TGTGCCAGCAGCTTAGGGAACATTCAGTACTTC.

This clone was recorded once. V gene TRBV28 combines with J gene TRBJ2-7, with unresolved D. Germline loops: CDR1 MDHEN, CDR2 SYDVKM. V lost 0 bases to trimming and J lost 5 bases, with 2 bases between them. The CDR3 has 11 amino acids. CDR3 nucleotides: TGTGCCAGCAGTTTATGGAACGAGCAGTACTTC. This gives the protein CASSLWNEQYF.

The CDR3 protein is CASTPPFGSGAETQYF. Written as DNA, the CDR3 is TGTGCCAGCACCCCCCCGTTCGGATCGGGTGCAGAGACCCAGTACTTC. The chain combines TRBV11-2 with TRBJ2-5, with D unresolved. Germline assignment: CDR1 SGHAT and CDR2 FQNNGV. This CDR3 has 16 residues. V lost 7 bases, J lost 4 bases, and 22 bases lay in between.

V usage is TRBV19 and J usage is TRBJ2-3, with unresolved D. CDR3 length: 17 amino acids. V lost 3 bases to trimming and J lost 6 bases, with 22 bases between them. The germline V gene encodes CDR1 LNHDA and CDR2 SQIVND (reference sequence). DNA of the CDR3: TGTGCCAGTAGTATTGGGCAGTTGCCCACTACCCGGGATACGCAGTATTTT. Residues: CASSIGQLPTTRDTQYF.

The chain uses TRBV11-2 and TRBJ2-1, with D maybe TRBD1 (5 bases). This CDR3 is built from 17 residues. Germline assignment: CDR1 SGHAT and CDR2 FQNNGV. The V end lost 5 bases, the J end lost 0 bases, and 17 bases lay between the germline ends. The CDR3 nucleotides are TGTGCCAGCAGCGAGGCAGGGTTCCGAAGCTCCTACAATGAGCAGTTCTTC. This gives the protein CASSEAGFRSSYNEQFF.

The table lists this clone with a few counts. This sequence joins TRBV21-1 and TRBJ2-2; TRBD2 is the table's D call, not checked against the DNA. TRBV21-1 is described as a pseudogene. The CDR3 has 16 amino acids. The CDR3 region is CASDASGSTNTGELFF. The CDR3 DNA sequence: TGTGCCAGCGACGCTAGCGGGAGTACGAACACCGGGGAGCTGTTTTTT.

The V gene is TRBV11-1, the J gene TRBJ2-3, with D perhaps matching TRBD1 (5 bases). The germline CDR1 and CDR2 sequences are SGHAT and FQDESV (reference sequence). The V end was cut by 3 bases, the J end by 4 bases, with 11 bases between. The CDR3 runs 14 residues. CDR3 in DNA: TGTGCCAGCAGCTTTTCTCAGGGCCCAGATACGCAGTATTTT. It is translated as CASSFSQGPDTQYF.

To note about this clone: At one end the junction does not follow the germline gene, possibly because of a read error. The V call is TRBV7-2, the J call TRBJ1-4; weak D call: TRBD1 (5 bases). The length of the CDR3 is 14 residues. CDR1 and CDR2 (germline): SGHTA, FQGNSA. The CDR3 loop reads CASSLARGAEKLFF. As DNA, the CDR3 is TGTGCCAGCAGCCTAGCGAGGGGTGCGGAAAAACTGTTTTTT.

This chain uses TRBV18 with TRBJ1-5, with 7 bases lining up with TRBD1. V was clipped by 4 bases and J by 1 base; unmatched bases: 13. Germline assignment: CDR1 KGHSH and CDR2 LQKENI. CDR3 size: 18 residues. CDR3 in DNA: TGTGCCAGCTCACGGGCAGGGGGATTTGGGGGCAGCAATCAGCCCCAGCATTTT. Translated: CASSRAGGFGGSNQPQHF.

The V and J genes are TRBV7-9 and TRBJ1-3; 7 nucleotides match TRBD1. V lost 1 base and J lost 0; bases outside the gene matches: 0. Germline values: CDR1 SEHNR, CDR2 FQNEAQ (reference sequence). The CDR3 consists of 15 residues. CDR3 nucleotides: TGTGCCAGCAGCTTAGACAGGGGCTCTGGAAACACCATATATTTT. Translating it yields CASSLDRGSGNTIYF.

This rearrangement joins TRBV10-3 to TRBJ2-5; TRBD2 matches at 13 bases. Looked up from germline, CDR1 is ENHRY and CDR2 is SYGVKD. The ends lost 6 bases at V and 2 bases at J; junction bases unmatched: 3. The length of the CDR3 is 15 residues. CDR3 in DNA: TGTGCCATCAGAGGACTAGCGGGGGATCAAGAGACCCAGTACTTC. This translates into CAIRGLAGDQETQYF.

The rearrangement uses TRBV25-1 and TRBJ2-1; D gene ambiguous. The CDR3 consists of 14 residues. CDR1 and CDR2 from the germline V gene are MGHDK and SYGVNS. V was clipped by 2 bases and J by 4 bases, with 9 bases between them. The CDR3 sequence: CASSEVGRYNEQFF. The CDR3 bases are TGTGCCAGCAGTGAAGTTGGCAGGTACAATGAGCAGTTCTTC.

This clone occurred a few times. The V call is TRBV5-6, the J call TRBJ2-5, with 11 bases identical to TRBD2. Per germline, CDR1 SGHDT and CDR2 YYEEEE. V trimming: 0 bases; J trimming: 4 bases; junction bases outside the gene matches: 5. CDR3 length: 16 residues. Here the CDR3 DNA reads TGTGCCAGCAGCTTGGTCACTAGCGGGAGATCAGAGACCCAGTACTTC. Amino acid sequence: CASSLVTSGRSETQYF.

This rearrangement joins TRBV18 to TRBJ1-4; D unresolved. The CDR3 is made up of 12 amino acids. The germline gives CDR1 KGHSH, CDR2 LQKENI. V was clipped by 6 bases and J by 4 bases, with 6 bases between them. CDR3 region: CASSRFNEKLFF. As DNA, the CDR3 is TGTGCCAGCTCCAGATTTAATGAAAAACTGTTTTTT.

The chain links TRBV7-6 to TRBJ2-5; 12 positions agree with TRBD2. CDR1 and CDR2 (germline): SGHVS, FNYEAQ. The CDR3 totals 18 residues. V shed 2 bases, J shed 2 bases, and the junction held 9 bases outside the gene matches. This CDR3 reads CASSLSSSSGGGQETQYF. The CDR3 region has the DNA TGTGCCAGCAGCTTAAGTAGTTCTAGCGGGGGGGGACAAGAGACCCAGTACTTC.

The V and J genes are TRBV5-1 and TRBJ2-7; D is perhaps TRBD1 (6 bases). The V and J ends lost 4 bases and 3 bases respectively, with 11 bases between them. Germline CDR1 SGHRS, CDR2 YFSETQ. CDR3 size: 13 residues. CDR3: CASSVQGNYEQYF. The DNA of the CDR3 is TGCGCCAGCAGCGTGCAGGGGAACTACGAGCAGTACTTC. Together with reference TRBV5-1 and TRBJ2-7, the CDR3 gives the full variable domain: KAGVTQTPRYLIKTRGQQVTLSCSPISGHRSVSWYQQTPGQGLQFLFEYFSETQRNKGNFPGRFSGRQFSNSRSEMNVSTLELGDSALYLCASSVQGNYEQYFGPGTRLTVT.

The chain has TRBV10-3 and TRBJ1-4; D possibly corresponds to TRBD1 (5 bases). V shed 3 bases and J shed 8 bases, with 16 bases lying between them. The CDR3 loop spans 15 amino acids. Germline assignment: CDR1 ENHRY and CDR2 SYGVKD. CDR3 nucleotide sequence: TGTGCCATCAGTGAATCCGCAGGGAATCAGGAAAAACTGTTTTTT. Its protein product is CAISESAGNQEKLFF.